A single sample gave rise to the 30 T cell receptor beta chains below, sequenced in a study of blood T cell repertoires in COVID-19. Clones were read by immunoSEQ multiplex PCR, and TCRdb kept only the in-frame ones, dropping some. This sample yields tens of thousands of clones, of which approximately 80% are seen a single time; 15% to 20% belongs to the top ten. The source material was peripheral blood. These receptors came from an elderly man with active COVID-19.

This rearrangement joins TRBV2 to TRBJ1-5; 8 nucleotides agree with TRBD1. From germline, CDR1 is SNHLY and CDR2 FYNNEI. Trimming removed 5 bases from V and 2 bases from J; junction bases left unmatched: 5. CDR3 length equals 15 residues. The CDR3 spells CASSRTGRGNQPQHF. The CDR3, as DNA: TGTGCCAGCAGTCGGACAGGGAGAGGCAATCAGCCCCAGCATTTT.

The J gene is TRBJ2-3, the V gene TRBV2; D gene uncertain. CDR3 length equals 16 residues. Trimming stripped 4 bases from V and 0 bases from J, with 14 bases between. Germline-derived CDR1 and CDR2 are SNHLY and FYNNEI. This chain's CDR3 is CASSVLLLGSTDTQYF. As DNA, the CDR3 is TGTGCCAGCAGTGTTTTGTTGCTGGGCAGCACAGATACGCAGTATTTT.

The chain recombines TRBV19 with TRBJ2-3; 14 bases match TRBD2. The V segment lost 5 bases and the J segment 5 bases; nucleotides outside the gene matches: 3. CDR1 LNHDA and CDR2 SQIVND come from the germline V gene (reference sequence). CDR3 length: 15 residues. The CDR3 region is CASSAGLAGVDTQYF. CDR3 coding DNA: TGTGCCAGTAGTGCGGGACTAGCGGGAGTAGATACGCAGTATTTT.

The chain is built from TRBV5-1 and TRBJ1-4, with TRBD1 matching over 10 bases. After removal of 4 bases from V and 7 bases from J, the junction contained 10 bases not matched to a gene. The CDR3 has 16 amino acids. Germline CDR1 is SGHRS and CDR2 is YFSETQ. The chain's CDR3 is CASSAGQGRISEKLFF. DNA of the CDR3: TGCGCCAGCAGCGCGGGACAGGGGAGAATCAGTGAAAAACTGTTTTTT.

This clone was counted many times. CDR3 protein: CASSVEEGGENEKLFF. CDR3 nucleotide sequence: TGTGCCAGCAGCGTAGAAGAAGGGGGGGAGAATGAAAAACTGTTTTTT. The J gene is TRBJ1-4, the V gene TRBV9, with TRBD1 as a possible D gene (6 bases). CDR1 and CDR2 from the germline V gene are SGDLS and YYNGEE. Trimming stripped 0 bases from V and 5 bases from J, with 14 bases between. The CDR3 is 16 residues long.

The chain joins TRBV2 to TRBJ1-2; D ambiguous. This CDR3 is 15 amino acids long. Germline values: CDR1 SNHLY, CDR2 FYNNEI. V was shortened by 4 bases and J by 10 bases, with 22 bases between the two germline ends. The CDR3 reads CASSGERALRSLYTF. As DNA, the CDR3 is TGTGCCAGCAGTGGAGAGCGGGCCCTACGGTCACTCTACACCTTC.

The chain is built from TRBV7-9 and TRBJ2-1, with D possibly matching TRBD1 (6 bases). CDR3 size: 14 residues. Germline V gene data show CDR1 as SEHNR and CDR2 as FQNEAQ (reference sequence). Trimming left V 1 base short and J 5 bases short, with 9 bases between. The CDR3: CASSLGGQNNEQFF. CDR3 DNA sequence: TGTGCCAGCAGCTTAGGGGGGCAAAACAATGAGCAGTTCTTC.

The chain couples TRBV12-3 or TRBV12-4 to TRBJ2-7; 7 bases are shared with TRBD1. This CDR3 is built from 13 residues. Trimming at V came to 9 bases and at J to 3 bases, leaving 8 bases not matched to a gene. The CDR3 DNA sequence: TGTGCCAGTAGTCCGGGACAGATCTACGAGCAGTACTTC. Translated, it gives CASSPGQIYEQYF.

The genes are TRBV6-2 or TRBV6-3 and TRBJ2-5; 7 bases are shared with TRBD1. The CDR3 has 13 amino acids. The V gene's germline CDR1 is MNHEY and CDR2 SVGEGT. J gave up 2 bases and V 5 bases, and 2 bases lay outside the gene matches. The CDR3 nucleotides read TGTGCCAGCAGTCGGGACAGTCAAGAGACCCAGTACTTC. Amino acid sequence: CASSRDSQETQYF.

This chain joins TRBV9 and TRBJ1-2; the D gene is possibly TRBD1 (5 bases). The CDR3 covers 16 residues. Germline CDR1 reads SGDLS; CDR2 reads YYNGEE. V was trimmed by 4 bases and J by 2 bases, leaving 18 bases between them. CDR3 in DNA: TGTGCCAGCAGCCCTCCCCAGGGATATGGAAACTATGGCTACACCTTC. Amino acids: CASSPPQGYGNYGYTF.

The rearrangement links TRBV4-2 to TRBJ1-3; the match to TRBD1 covers 7 bases. Per germline, CDR1 LGHNA and CDR2 YNFKEQ. CDR3 length: 16 amino acids. V was clipped by 2 bases and J by 0 bases; unmatched bases: 4. DNA for the CDR3: TGTGCCAGCAGCCAAATGACAGGGAGCTCTGGAAACACCATATATTTT. It translates to CASSQMTGSSGNTIYF.

This chain links TRBV27 with TRBJ2-3, with TRBD1 matching 7 bases. This CDR3 has 14 residues. Germline assignment: CDR1 MNHEY and CDR2 SMNVEV (reference sequence). V shed 5 bases and J 0 bases; nucleotides not matched to a gene: 2. CDR3 sequence: CASSHRGSTDTQYF. Written as DNA, the CDR3 is TGTGCCAGCAGTCACAGGGGTAGCACAGATACGCAGTATTTT.

This clone was seen only a few times. The V gene is TRBV19, the J gene TRBJ1-5; possibly TRBD1 for D (6 bases). The length of the CDR3 is 15 residues. V was clipped by 2 bases and J by 2 bases, with 10 bases between them. The germline V gene encodes CDR1 LNHDA and CDR2 SQIVND (reference sequence). CDR3 residues: CASSIFRGGNQPQHF. In DNA, the CDR3 is TGTGCCAGTAGTATATTCAGGGGCGGCAATCAGCCCCAGCATTTT.

This rearrangement joins TRBV7-2 to TRBJ1-1; 7 bases align to TRBD1. CDR3 size: 13 residues. The germline V gene encodes CDR1 SGHTA and CDR2 FQGNSA. Trimming at V came to 5 bases and at J to 8 bases, leaving 8 bases not matched to a gene. CDR3 nucleotide sequence: TGTGCCAGCAGCGTTAGCAGGGGGTTGGAAGCTTTCTTT. Translation: CASSVSRGLEAFF.

This rearrangement joins TRBV23-1 to TRBJ1-1; the match to TRBD1 covers 8 bases. TRBV23-1 is filed as an ORF, its function uncertain. V lost 2 bases, J lost 0 bases, and 8 bases stayed unmatched. The CDR3 consists of 17 residues. CDR3 nucleotide sequence: TGCGCCAGCAGTCAAACAGGGGGTTGCGCGATGAACACTGAAGCTTTCTTT. This codes for CASSQTGGCAMNTEAFF.

The chain couples TRBV6-6 to TRBJ1-1, with a tentative D call TRBD1 (5 bases). Germline assignment: CDR1 MNHNY and CDR2 SVGAGI (reference sequence). The CDR3 has 15 residues. The V gene lost 6 bases and the J gene lost 4 bases, with 18 bases spanning the gap. CDR3 region: CASRRGGDRATEAFF. The CDR3 DNA sequence: TGTGCCAGCAGACGCGGGGGGGATAGGGCCACTGAAGCTTTCTTT.

This chain connects TRBV7-3 to TRBJ2-1; D possibly corresponds to TRBD2 (6 bases). Germline lookup yields CDR1 SGHTA and CDR2 FQGTGA. This CDR3 has 16 residues. The V end was cut by 4 bases, the J end by 0 bases, with 13 bases between. CDR3 in amino acids: CASSSLDGSSYNEQFF. The CDR3 DNA sequence: TGTGCCAGCAGCTCCTTGGACGGGAGCTCCTACAATGAGCAGTTCTTC.

This clone turned up a few times. The gene calls are TRBV10-1 and TRBJ2-1, with a possible D match to TRBD1 (5 bases). The CDR3 has 14 residues. Looked up from germline, CDR1 is WNHNN and CDR2 is SYGVQD (reference sequence). With 8 bases removed from V and 7 bases from J, the gap between germline ends came to 18 bases. The CDR3 reads CASFWTSRLNEQFF. CDR3 nucleotide sequence: TGCGCCAGCTTCTGGACAAGCAGGCTTAATGAGCAGTTCTTC.

The chain combines TRBV27 with TRBJ2-7; D is uncertain. This CDR3 has 15 residues. With 6 bases removed from V and 1 base from J, the gap between germline ends came to 16 bases. Germline values: CDR1 MNHEY, CDR2 SMNVEV (reference sequence). The CDR3 here is CASRIASEISYEQYF. The CDR3 DNA follows: TGTGCCAGCAGAATCGCCAGCGAAATTTCCTACGAGCAGTACTTC.

The V call is TRBV19, the J call TRBJ1-5; D gene uncertain. V shed 11 bases and J shed 3 bases, with 17 bases lying between them. CDR1 LNHDA and CDR2 SQIVND come from the germline V gene (reference sequence). The CDR3 runs 14 residues. CDR3 sequence reads: CASRPEYFNQPQHF. The CDR3 nucleotides are TGTGCCTCGCGCCCCGAGTATTTCAATCAGCCCCAGCATTTT.

The V gene is TRBV6-5, the J gene TRBJ1-6, with D possibly matching TRBD1 (5 bases). The germline V gene has CDR1 MNHEY and CDR2 SVGAGI. Trimming took off 6 bases at V and 3 bases at J, with 12 bases between the two ends. This CDR3 region has 15 residues. CDR3 protein: CASRKTGFYNSPLHF. The CDR3 DNA reads TGTGCCAGCAGAAAAACAGGTTTCTATAATTCACCCCTCCACTTT.

This clone was counted only a few times. V and J are TRBV11-2 and TRBJ2-7; D possibly corresponds to TRBD1 (6 bases). CDR3 size: 13 residues. Looked up from germline, CDR1 is SGHAT and CDR2 is FQNNGV. V lost 5 bases to trimming and J lost 4 bases, with 12 bases between them. The CDR3 DNA follows: TGTGCCAGCAGCCCCCGCAGGGGTTACGAGCAGTACTTC. Translating it yields CASSPRRGYEQYF.

DNA of the CDR3: TGTGCCACCAGTGCCTCCCGGGAGACCCAGTACTTC. Its translation: CATSASRETQYF. The chain recombines TRBV24-1 with TRBJ2-5; D unclear. Germline V CDR1 and CDR2: KGHDR, SFDVKD. This CDR3 contains 12 residues. V was pared by 5 bases and J by 5 bases, with 8 bases between.

The chain joins TRBV10-3 to TRBJ2-7; TRBD1 might be the D (6 bases). The CDR3 is 13 amino acids. V lost 6 bases and J 4 bases, leaving 13 bases between the germline ends. The germline CDR1 and CDR2 sequences are ENHRY and SYGVKD. CDR3 protein: CAIRRTESYEQYF. CDR3 DNA sequence: TGTGCCATCAGGAGGACAGAATCGTACGAGCAGTACTTC.

This clone appeared once. The chain joins TRBV7-2 to TRBJ2-3, with a tentative D call TRBD2 (6 bases). Germline-derived CDR1 and CDR2 are SGHTA and FQGNSA. This CDR3 spans 16 amino acids. V was cut by 5 bases and J by 5 bases, with 20 bases left in between. The CDR3: CASSRSIGSQEDTQYF. As DNA, the CDR3 is TGTGCCAGCAGCCGCTCAATCGGGAGTCAGGAAGATACGCAGTATTTT. Full variable domain (rest looked up from reference TRBV7-2 and TRBJ2-3): GAGVSQSPSNKVTEKGKDVELRCDPISGHTALYWYRQSLGQGLEFLIYFQGNSAPDKSGLPSDRFSAERTGGSVSTLTIQRTQQEDSAVYLCASSRSIGSQEDTQYFGPGTRLTVL.

This sequence joins TRBV19 and TRBJ1-2; D is perhaps TRBD1 (5 bases). Between the trimmed V and J ends, which lost 2 bases and 7 bases, there was a span of 23 bases. The V gene's germline CDR1 is LNHDA and CDR2 SQIVND (reference sequence). The CDR3 is made up of 17 amino acids. The CDR3 protein is CASSISQGITLLGGYTF. CDR3 sequence (DNA): TGTGCCAGTAGTATAAGTCAGGGAATCACCCTTCTCGGTGGCTACACCTTC. Full variable domain (outside the CDR3, taken from reference TRBV19 and TRBJ1-2): DGGITQSPKYLFRKEGQNVTLSCEQNLNHDAMYWYRQDPGQGLRLIYYSQIVNDFQKGDIAEGYSVSREKKESFPLTVTSAQKNPTAFYLCASSISQGITLLGGYTFGSGTRLTVV.

The rearrangement joins TRBV14 to TRBJ2-7; D possibly corresponds to TRBD1 (5 bases). The CDR3 is 16 residues long. With 2 bases removed from V and 0 bases from J, the gap between germline ends came to 14 bases. CDR1 is SGHDN and CDR2 is FVKESK in the germline V gene. The CDR3 protein is CASSQFQGRSSYEQYF. DNA for the CDR3: TGTGCCAGCAGCCAATTTCAGGGCCGGAGCTCCTACGAGCAGTACTTC.

The chain carries TRBV6-5 and TRBJ1-2, with unresolved D. This CDR3 comprises 14 residues. Germline lookup yields CDR1 MNHEY and CDR2 SVGAGI. Trimming shortened V by 2 bases and J by 4 bases, and 11 bases separated the two germline ends. CDR3 coding DNA: TGTGCCAGCAGTTACCGTTCGGGTTCCTATGGCTACACCTTC. Its protein is CASSYRSGSYGYTF.

The chain joins TRBV19 to TRBJ1-1; 8 bases are shared with TRBD1. Trimming removed 3 bases from V and 11 bases from J; junction bases left unmatched: 11. This CDR3 spans 14 amino acids. Germline CDR1 LNHDA, CDR2 SQIVND (reference sequence). The CDR3 DNA reads as TGTGCCAGTAGTATTAAACAGGGGGAGTACGGGGCTTTCTTT. Its protein product is CASSIKQGEYGAFF.

This chain connects TRBV4-1 to TRBJ2-7; TRBD1 is a possible D gene (5 bases). This CDR3 contains 16 residues. V was pared by 3 bases and J by 6 bases, with 21 bases between. CDR1 is MGHRA and CDR2 is YSYEKL in the germline V gene. CDR3 DNA sequence: TGCGCCAGCAGCCACACGGCGGCAGGGTCGTCTGTCGAGCAGTACTTC. Its translation is CASSHTAAGSSVEQYF.